This is a list of T cell receptor beta chains from one sample in a study of control samples from healthy donors and cancer patients. The data were produced by immunoSEQ multiplex PCR, yet TCRdb's version contains in-frame clones alone and is incomplete. This listing includes fewer than 250,000 clones. Sequenced material: blood. The receptors originated from a woman aged 30 to 39 in good health. Each CDR3 is given with its conserved first and last residue.

v_gene,j_gene,CDR3aa
TRBV4-2,TRBJ1-5,CASSQDLGQGRQPQHF
TRBV3-1/TRBV3-2,TRBJ1-4,CASSSSGLRGEKLFF
TRBV5-1,TRBJ2-1,CASSLPSGGAWNEQFF
TRBV20-1,TRBJ2-1,CSALGAEQFF
TRBV11-2,TRBJ2-7,CASSPGTGRGHEQYF
TRBV6-6,TRBJ1-6,CASSSRDRLNSPLHF
TRBV30,TRBJ2-7,CAWSVEQGQSYEQYF
TRBV5-4,TRBJ2-3,CASSSTSGGPNTDTQYF
TRBV27,TRBJ1-6,CASRSDRGRNSPLHF
TRBV28,TRBJ1-5,CASSLSSVSSNQPQHF
TRBV7-8,TRBJ2-7,CASSLDRGPSYEQYF
TRBV6-5,TRBJ1-4,CASSYTVNEKLFF
TRBV2,TRBJ2-5,CAAARELAVPGGETQYF
TRBV20-1,TRBJ1-2,CSARRLYGYTF
TRBV3-1/TRBV3-2,TRBJ1-4,CASSQAGRLNEKLFF
TRBV11-3,TRBJ2-1,CASSLNVFSYNEQFF
TRBV5-6,TRBJ2-7,CASSLALAGIDEQYF
TRBV5-6,TRBJ1-5,CASSLGGGRQPQHF
TRBV5-1,TRBJ2-2,CASSLAGQAWTGELFF
TRBV3-1/TRBV3-2,TRBJ1-2,CASSQAILGGYTF
TRBV7-2,TRBJ1-2,CASSLDQVHGYTF
TRBV29-1,TRBJ1-6,CSAKEGGLGSPLHF
TRBV14,TRBJ1-1,CASSLGVVNTEAFF
TRBV27,TRBJ2-1,CASSGPGVNEQFF
TRBV27,TRBJ2-7,CASSFGGGYEQYF
TRBV9,TRBJ2-1,CASSSSSEGYNEQFF
TRBV14,TRBJ1-6,CASSQSGTGPLHF
TRBV7-3,TRBJ1-1,CASSLGAGGTEAFF
TRBV12-3/TRBV12-4,TRBJ1-4,CASSGGGNEKLFF